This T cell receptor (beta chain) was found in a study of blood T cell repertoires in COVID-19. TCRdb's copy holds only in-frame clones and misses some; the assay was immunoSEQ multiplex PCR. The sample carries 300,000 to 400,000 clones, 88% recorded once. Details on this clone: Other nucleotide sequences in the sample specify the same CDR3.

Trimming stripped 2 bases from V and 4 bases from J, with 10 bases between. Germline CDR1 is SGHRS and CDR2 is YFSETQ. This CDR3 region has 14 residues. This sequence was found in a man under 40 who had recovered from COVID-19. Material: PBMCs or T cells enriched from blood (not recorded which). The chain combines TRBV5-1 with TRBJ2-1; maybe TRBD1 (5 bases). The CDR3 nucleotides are TGCGCCAGCAGCTTAGGGGCAGGTTACAATGAGCAGTTCTTC. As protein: CASSLGAGYNEQFF.